This T cell receptor beta chain was found in a study of blood T cell repertoires in COVID-19. Looking at the study overall: PBMCs, B-cell-depleted T cells, or T cells provided the cDNA or gDNA that made up the material.

Germline CDR1 reads LGHNT; CDR2 reads FRNRAP. This CDR3 is 12 amino acids long. Among Cohort 3 donors, those recovered had two negative PCRs, clearance, or symptom resolution. Measured with immunoSEQ multiplex PCR; TCRdb has only the in-frame clones, and not every one. The sample consists of some 510,000 clones, 88% of them appearing once. V gene TRBV12-5 combines with J gene TRBJ1-2, with 7 bases fitting TRBD1. The clonotype was recovered from a middle-aged woman who had recovered from COVID-19. Sequenced input: PBMCs or T cells enriched from blood (not recorded which). CDR3 sequence: CAWADRNYGYTF. Here the CDR3 DNA reads TGTGCCTGGGCGGACAGGAACTATGGCTACACCTTC.